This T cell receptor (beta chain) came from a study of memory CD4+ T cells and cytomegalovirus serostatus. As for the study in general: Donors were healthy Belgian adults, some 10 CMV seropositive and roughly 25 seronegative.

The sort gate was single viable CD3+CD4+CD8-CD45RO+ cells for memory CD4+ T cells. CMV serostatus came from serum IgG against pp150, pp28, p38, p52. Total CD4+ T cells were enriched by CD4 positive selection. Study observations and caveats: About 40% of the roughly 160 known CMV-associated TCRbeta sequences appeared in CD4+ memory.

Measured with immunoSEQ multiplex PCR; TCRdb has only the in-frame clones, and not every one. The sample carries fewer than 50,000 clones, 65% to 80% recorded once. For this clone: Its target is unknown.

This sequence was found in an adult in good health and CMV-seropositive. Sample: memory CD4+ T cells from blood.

The CDR3 DNA reads TGTGCCAGCAGCCAAGATAACACCGGGGAGCTGTTTTTT. Translated, it gives CASSQDNTGELFF. The chain links TRBV7-2 to TRBJ2-2; D remains ambiguous. Trimming removed 5 bases at V and 2 bases at J, with 6 bases between. Germline loops: CDR1 SGHTA, CDR2 FQGNSA. This CDR3 region has 13 residues.